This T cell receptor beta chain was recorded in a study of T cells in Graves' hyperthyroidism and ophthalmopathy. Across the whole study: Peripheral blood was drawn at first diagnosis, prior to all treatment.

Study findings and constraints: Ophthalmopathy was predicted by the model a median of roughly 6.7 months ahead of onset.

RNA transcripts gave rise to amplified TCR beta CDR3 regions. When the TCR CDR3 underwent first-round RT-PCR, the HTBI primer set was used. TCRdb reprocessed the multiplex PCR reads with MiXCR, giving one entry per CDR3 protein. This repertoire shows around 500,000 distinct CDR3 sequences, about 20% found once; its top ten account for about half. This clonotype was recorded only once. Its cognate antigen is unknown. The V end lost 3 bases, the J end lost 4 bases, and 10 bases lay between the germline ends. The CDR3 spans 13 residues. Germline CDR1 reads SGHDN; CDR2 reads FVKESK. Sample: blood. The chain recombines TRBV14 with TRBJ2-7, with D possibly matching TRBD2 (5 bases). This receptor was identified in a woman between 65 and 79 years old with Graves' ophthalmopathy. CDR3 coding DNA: TGTGCCAGCAGCCAGGCGGGCTCTTACGAGCAGTACTTC. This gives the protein CASSQAGSYEQYF.